This T cell receptor beta chain was identified in a study of T-cell memory formation after mild COVID-19. Each CDR3 protein gets one entry after TCRdb re-called the 5' RACE reads with MiXCR. The sample lists almost 550,000 distinct CDR3 sequences, about 20% occurring once. This TCR was sampled from an adult woman who had mild COVID-19 (a few samples of this study predate the infection). Cell type and time point are not known. The sequenced material came from PBMCs or a T cell subset sorted from them (not recorded which).

The CDR3 region is CASQRGGSGETQYF. CDR3 bases: TGTGCCAGTCAAAGGGGAGGGTCTGGAGAGACCCAGTACTTC. This chain uses TRBV19 with TRBJ2-5; TRBD2 matches at 7 bases. Germline V gives CDR1 LNHDA, CDR2 SQIVND (reference sequence). Germline trimming cut 8 bases from V and 4 bases from J; bases unmatched to any gene: 10. This CDR3 has 14 residues.